Below, 9 T cell receptor beta chains from the same sample are listed, as sequenced in a study of regulatory T cells in long-lasting Graves disease. Sample time point: newly diagnosed GD, antithyroid drugs for less than 3 months. The TCR library was made from RNA that had been extracted from PBMCs in TRIzol. Arm-PCR of CDR3 regions and iRepertoire HTBI primers were used to build TCR beta libraries. TCRdb analysed the multiplex PCR reads with MiXCR anew, one entry per CDR3 protein. Among around 500,000 distinct CDR3 sequences listed, about 12% were seen once. The same data also went into a second study, on T cells in Graves' hyperthyroidism and ophthalmopathy.

This sample comprised peripheral blood mononuclear cells (PBMCs), obtained at new diagnosis, from a patient treated with antithyroid drugs. Receptors were obtained from a woman aged 25 to 39 with Graves disease.

Ten or more counts support this clonotype. The gene calls are TRBV7-2 and TRBJ2-5; 9 bases fit TRBD1. Germline-derived CDR1 and CDR2 are SGHTA and FQGNSA. V shed 3 bases and J 5 bases; nucleotides not matched to a gene: 10. The CDR3 runs to 16 residues. CDR3 nucleotides: TGTGCCAGCAGCTTTGAACCGGGACAGGGAGGGGAGACCCAGTACTTC. Translating it yields CASSFEPGQGGETQYF.

This clonotype came up many times. At one boundary the junction diverges from the germline segment, which might be a read error. The V and J genes are TRBV6-5 and TRBJ2-3; a weak D match, TRBD2 (6 bases). Looked up from germline, CDR1 is MNHEY and CDR2 is SVGAGI. The CDR3 consists of 15 residues. The CDR3 protein is CASSYYAGPTNTQYF. DNA of the CDR3: TGTGCCAGCAGTTACTACGCGGGACCCACAAATACGCAGTATTTT.

This clonotype was counted ten times or more. The V and J genes are TRBV19 and TRBJ2-7; tentatively, D is TRBD2 (6 bases). Trimming removed 6 bases at V and 1 base at J, with 13 bases between. This CDR3 has 14 residues. Per the germline V gene, CDR1 is LNHDA and CDR2 is SQIVND (reference sequence). The CDR3: CASSREVASYEQYF. CDR3 DNA: TGTGCCAGTAGCAGGGAGGTAGCGTCCTACGAGCAGTACTTC.

This clonotype was seen a handful of times. This chain joins TRBV6-1 and TRBJ1-2; tentative D call: TRBD1 (5 bases). This CDR3 spans 12 amino acids. The V and J ends lost 6 bases and 4 bases respectively, with 9 bases between them. The V gene's germline CDR1 is MNHNS and CDR2 SASEGT. This CDR3 reads CASSQGFYGYTF. The CDR3, as DNA: TGTGCCAGCAGCCAGGGCTTCTATGGCTACACCTTC.

In its sample, this clonotype was seen a few times. The V call is TRBV6-2 or TRBV6-3, the J call TRBJ2-1; 8 bases agree with TRBD2. There are 14 residues in the CDR3. Germline CDR1 MNHEY, CDR2 SVGEGT. The junction had 7 bases not matched to a gene; V was cut back by 4 bases and J by 8 bases. CDR3 in amino acids: CASSLLAGPHEQFF. CDR3 nucleotides: TGTGCCAGCAGTTTGCTAGCGGGTCCCCATGAGCAGTTCTTC.

This clonotype turned up a few times. This chain uses TRBV27 with TRBJ1-2; 11 positions agree with TRBD1. V trimming: 4 bases; J trimming: 6 bases; junction bases outside the gene matches: 7. Germline assignment: CDR1 MNHEY and CDR2 SMNVEV (reference sequence). The CDR3 runs to 15 residues. Here the CDR3 reads CASSWGQGEANGYTF. The DNA of the CDR3 is TGTGCCAGCAGTTGGGGACAGGGGGAGGCCAATGGCTACACCTTC.

This clonotype was seen at least ten times. The chain couples TRBV7-9 to TRBJ2-7, with D hard to call. CDR3 size: 16 residues. Trimming shortened V by 1 base and J by 6 bases, and 19 bases separated the two germline ends. The germline CDR1 and CDR2 sequences are SEHNR and FQNEAQ (reference sequence). In DNA, the CDR3 is TGTGCCAGCAGCTTAGTCCCGGTGGGGTTGCACGGCGAGCAGTACTTC. Its protein is CASSLVPVGLHGEQYF.

The rearrangement joins TRBV7-2 to TRBJ2-5; 11 nucleotides agree with TRBD2. Trimming cost V 3 bases and J 4 bases; bases outside gene matches: 10. CDR1 and CDR2 from the germline V gene are SGHTA and FQGNSA. The CDR3 covers 17 residues. Here the CDR3 DNA reads TGTGCCAGCAGCTTGAGTAGCGGGAGGGCCAGCGGAGAGACCCAGTACTTC. This sequence encodes CASSLSSGRASGETQYF.

This clonotype was observed a single time. This may stem from a read error, because a much larger clone lies one nucleotide away. The gene calls are TRBV6-2 or TRBV6-3 and TRBJ2-1; the D is unclear. There are 12 residues in the CDR3. CDR1 is MNHEY, CDR2 SVGEGT, per germline. CDR3 residues: CTSSRDHNEQFF. Here the CDR3 DNA reads TGTACCAGCAGTCGAGACCACAATGAGCAGTTCTTC.